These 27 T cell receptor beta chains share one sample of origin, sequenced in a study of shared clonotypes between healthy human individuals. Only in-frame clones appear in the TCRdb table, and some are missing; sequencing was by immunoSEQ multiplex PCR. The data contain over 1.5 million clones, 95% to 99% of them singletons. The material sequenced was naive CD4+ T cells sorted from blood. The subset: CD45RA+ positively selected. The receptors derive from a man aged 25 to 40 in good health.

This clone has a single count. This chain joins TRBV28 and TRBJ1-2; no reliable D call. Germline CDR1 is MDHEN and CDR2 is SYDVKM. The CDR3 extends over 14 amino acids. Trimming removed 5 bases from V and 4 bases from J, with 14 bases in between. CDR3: CASSAQDRFYGYTF. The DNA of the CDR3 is TGTGCCAGCAGTGCTCAGGACCGCTTCTATGGCTACACCTTC.

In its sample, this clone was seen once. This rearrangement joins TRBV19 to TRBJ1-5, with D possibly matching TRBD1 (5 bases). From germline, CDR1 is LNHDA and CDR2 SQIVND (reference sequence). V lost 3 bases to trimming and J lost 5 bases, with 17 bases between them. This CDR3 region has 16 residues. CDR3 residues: CASSILRGFGHQPQHF. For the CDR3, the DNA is TGTGCCAGTAGTATTCTGAGGGGTTTTGGCCATCAGCCCCAGCATTTT. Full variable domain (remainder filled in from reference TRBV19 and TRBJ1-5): DGGITQSPKYLFRKEGQNVTLSCEQNLNHDAMYWYRQDPGQGLRLIYYSQIVNDFQKGDIAEGYSVSREKKESFPLTVTSAQKNPTAFYLCASSILRGFGHQPQHFGDGTRLSIL.

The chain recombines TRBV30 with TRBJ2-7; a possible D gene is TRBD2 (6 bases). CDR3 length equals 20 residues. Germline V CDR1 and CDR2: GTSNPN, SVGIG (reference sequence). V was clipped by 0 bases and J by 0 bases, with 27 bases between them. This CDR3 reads CAWSVNLGQVAGTASYEQYF. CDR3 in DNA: TGTGCCTGGAGTGTAAATCTAGGCCAAGTGGCGGGAACCGCCTCCTACGAGCAGTACTTC.

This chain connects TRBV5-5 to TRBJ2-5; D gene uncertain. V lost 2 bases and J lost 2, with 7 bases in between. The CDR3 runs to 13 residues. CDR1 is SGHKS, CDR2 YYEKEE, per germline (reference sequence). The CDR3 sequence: CASSFSHQETQYF. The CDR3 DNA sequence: TGTGCCAGCAGCTTCTCACATCAAGAGACCCAGTACTTC.

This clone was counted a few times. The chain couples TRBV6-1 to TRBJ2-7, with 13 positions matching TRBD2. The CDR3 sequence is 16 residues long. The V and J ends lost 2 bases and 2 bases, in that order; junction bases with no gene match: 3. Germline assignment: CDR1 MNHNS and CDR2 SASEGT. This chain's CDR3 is CASSETSGRAPYEQYF. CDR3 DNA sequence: TGTGCCAGCAGTGAAACTAGCGGGAGGGCACCCTACGAGCAGTACTTC.

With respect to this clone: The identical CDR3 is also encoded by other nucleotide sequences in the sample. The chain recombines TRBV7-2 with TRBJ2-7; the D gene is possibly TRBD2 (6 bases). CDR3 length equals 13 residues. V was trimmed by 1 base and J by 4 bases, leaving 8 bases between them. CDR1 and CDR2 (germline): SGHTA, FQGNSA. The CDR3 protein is CASSLEAGYEQYF. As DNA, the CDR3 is TGTGCCAGCAGCTTAGAGGCGGGGTACGAGCAGTACTTC.

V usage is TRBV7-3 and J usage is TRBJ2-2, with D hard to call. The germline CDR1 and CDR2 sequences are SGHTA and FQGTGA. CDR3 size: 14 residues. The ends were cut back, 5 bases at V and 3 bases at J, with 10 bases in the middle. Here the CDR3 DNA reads TGTGCCAGCAGCCTGGACGGCTACACCGGGGAGCTGTTTTTT. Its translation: CASSLDGYTGELFF.

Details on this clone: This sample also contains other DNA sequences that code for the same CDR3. The CDR3 is CAWGTGGTYEQYF. The CDR3 DNA follows: TGTGCCTGGGGGACAGGGGGCACCTACGAGCAGTACTTC. The chain carries TRBV30 and TRBJ2-7; 12 bases map to TRBD1. Germline V gene lookup returns CDR1 GTSNPN and CDR2 SVGIG (reference sequence). J gave up 2 bases and V 5 bases, and 1 base lay outside the gene matches. The length of the CDR3 is 13 residues.

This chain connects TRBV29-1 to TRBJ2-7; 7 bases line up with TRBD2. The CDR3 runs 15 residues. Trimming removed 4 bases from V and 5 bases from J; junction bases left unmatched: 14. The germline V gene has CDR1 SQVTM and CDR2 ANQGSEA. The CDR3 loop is CSVAVRLAGRNEQYF. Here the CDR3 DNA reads TGCAGCGTTGCCGTCCGACTAGCAGGAAGAAACGAGCAGTACTTC.

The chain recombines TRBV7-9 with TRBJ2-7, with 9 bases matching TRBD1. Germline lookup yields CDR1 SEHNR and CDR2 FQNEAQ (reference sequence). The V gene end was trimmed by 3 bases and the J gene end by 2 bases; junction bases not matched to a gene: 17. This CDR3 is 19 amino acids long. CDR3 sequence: CASSFGSTGGSGSPYEQYF. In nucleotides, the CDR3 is TGTGCCAGCAGCTTTGGTAGCACAGGGGGCTCCGGTAGCCCCTACGAGCAGTACTTC.

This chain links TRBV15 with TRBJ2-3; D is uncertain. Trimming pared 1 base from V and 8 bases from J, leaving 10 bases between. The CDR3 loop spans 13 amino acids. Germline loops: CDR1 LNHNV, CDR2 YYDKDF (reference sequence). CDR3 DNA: TGTGCCACCAGCAGAGGCATACCGGGTACGCAGTATTTT. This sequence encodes CATSRGIPGTQYF.

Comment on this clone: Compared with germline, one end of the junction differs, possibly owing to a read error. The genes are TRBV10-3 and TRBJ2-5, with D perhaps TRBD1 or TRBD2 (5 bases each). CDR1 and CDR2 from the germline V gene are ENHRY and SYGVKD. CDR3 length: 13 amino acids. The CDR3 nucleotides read TGTGCCATCAGTGAGACCATTGGGACGGTCAGGCACTTC. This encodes CAISETIGTVRHF.

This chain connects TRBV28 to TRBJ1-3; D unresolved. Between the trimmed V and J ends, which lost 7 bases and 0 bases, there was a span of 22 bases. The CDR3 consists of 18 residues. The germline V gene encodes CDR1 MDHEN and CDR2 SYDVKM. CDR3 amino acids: CASTLWRAALASGNTIYF. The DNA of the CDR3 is TGTGCCAGCACCCTATGGCGGGCAGCACTAGCCTCTGGAAACACCATATATTTT.

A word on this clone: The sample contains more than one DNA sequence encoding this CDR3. Written as DNA, the CDR3 is TGCGCCAGCAGTTCCGGGACTACCTACAATGAGCAGTTCTTC. It codes for CASSSGTTYNEQFF. V and J are TRBV5-1 and TRBJ2-1, with 7 bases that match TRBD2. Losses at the gene ends were 5 bases for V and 2 bases for J; bases not matched to a gene: 4. The CDR3 contains 14 residues. Germline CDR1 reads SGHRS; CDR2 reads YFSETQ.

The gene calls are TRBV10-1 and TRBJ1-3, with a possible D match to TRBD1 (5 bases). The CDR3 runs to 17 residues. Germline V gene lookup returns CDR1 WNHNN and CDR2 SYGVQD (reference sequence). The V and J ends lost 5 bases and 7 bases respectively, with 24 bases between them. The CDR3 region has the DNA TGCGCCAGCAGTTGGCCCTGGCCCGGGACGATGAGGAACACCATATATTTT. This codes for CASSWPWPGTMRNTIYF.

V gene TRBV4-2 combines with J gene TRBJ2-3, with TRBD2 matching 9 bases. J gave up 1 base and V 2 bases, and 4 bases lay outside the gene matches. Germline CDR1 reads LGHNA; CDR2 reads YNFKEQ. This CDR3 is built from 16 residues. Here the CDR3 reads CASSQLAGSGTDTQYF. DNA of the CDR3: TGTGCCAGCAGCCAACTAGCGGGGAGCGGCACAGATACGCAGTATTTT.

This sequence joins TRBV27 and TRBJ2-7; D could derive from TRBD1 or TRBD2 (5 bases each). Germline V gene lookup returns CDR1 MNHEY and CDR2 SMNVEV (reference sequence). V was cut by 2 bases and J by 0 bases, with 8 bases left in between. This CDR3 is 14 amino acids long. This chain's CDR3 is CASSLGGSSYEQYF. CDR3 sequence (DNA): TGTGCCAGCAGTTTAGGGGGAAGCTCCTACGAGCAGTACTTC.

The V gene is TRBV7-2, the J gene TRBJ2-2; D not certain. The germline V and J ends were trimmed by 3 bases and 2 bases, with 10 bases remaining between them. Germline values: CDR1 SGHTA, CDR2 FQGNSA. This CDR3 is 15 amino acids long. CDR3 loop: CASSLQSINTGELFF. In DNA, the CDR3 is TGTGCCAGCAGCTTGCAATCAATTAACACCGGGGAGCTGTTTTTT.

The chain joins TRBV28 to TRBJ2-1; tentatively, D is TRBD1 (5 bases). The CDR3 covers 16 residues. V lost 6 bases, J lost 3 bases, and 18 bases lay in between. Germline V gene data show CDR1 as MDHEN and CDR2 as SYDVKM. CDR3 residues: CASREGRVNFYNEQFF. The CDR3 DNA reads TGTGCCAGCAGGGAAGGCAGGGTTAATTTCTACAATGAGCAGTTCTTC.

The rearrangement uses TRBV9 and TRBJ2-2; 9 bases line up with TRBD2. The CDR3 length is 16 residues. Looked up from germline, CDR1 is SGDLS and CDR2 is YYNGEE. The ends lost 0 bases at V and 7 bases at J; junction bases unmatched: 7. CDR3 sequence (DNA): TGTGCCAGCAGCGTAGGCGGGAGGGGTCAAGGCGGGGAGCTGTTTTTT. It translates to CASSVGGRGQGGELFF.

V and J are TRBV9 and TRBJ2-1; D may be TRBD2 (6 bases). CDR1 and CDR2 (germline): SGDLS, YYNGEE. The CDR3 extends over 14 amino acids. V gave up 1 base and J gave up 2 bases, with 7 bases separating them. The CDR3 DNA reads TGTGCCAGCAGCGTACGGGGGACCTACAATGAGCAGTTCTTC. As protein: CASSVRGTYNEQFF.

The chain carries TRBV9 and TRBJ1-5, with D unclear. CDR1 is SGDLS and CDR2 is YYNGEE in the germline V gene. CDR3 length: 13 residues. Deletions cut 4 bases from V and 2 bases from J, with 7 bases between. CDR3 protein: CASSKMGNQPQHF. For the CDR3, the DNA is TGTGCCAGCAGCAAAATGGGCAATCAGCCCCAGCATTTT.

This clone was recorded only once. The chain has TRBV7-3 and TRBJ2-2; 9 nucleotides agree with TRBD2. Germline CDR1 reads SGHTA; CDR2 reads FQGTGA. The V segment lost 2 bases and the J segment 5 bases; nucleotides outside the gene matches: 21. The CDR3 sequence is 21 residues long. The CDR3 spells CASSLPGTIGVAGDSTGELFF. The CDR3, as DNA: TGTGCCAGCAGCTTACCAGGCACGATAGGGGTAGCGGGAGATTCGACCGGGGAGCTGTTTTTT. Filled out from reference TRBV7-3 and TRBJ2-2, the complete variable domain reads GAGVSQTPSNKVTEKGKYVELRCDPISGHTALYWYRQSLGQGPEFLIYFQGTGAADDSGLPNDRFFAVRPEGSVSTLKIQRTERGDSAVYLCASSLPGTIGVAGDSTGELFFGEGSRLTVL.

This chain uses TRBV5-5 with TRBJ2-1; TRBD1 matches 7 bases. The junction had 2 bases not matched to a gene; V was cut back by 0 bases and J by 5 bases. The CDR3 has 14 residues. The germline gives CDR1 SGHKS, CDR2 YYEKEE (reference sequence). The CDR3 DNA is TGTGCCAGCAGCTTGGGACAGGGCCACAATGAGCAGTTCTTC. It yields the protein CASSLGQGHNEQFF.

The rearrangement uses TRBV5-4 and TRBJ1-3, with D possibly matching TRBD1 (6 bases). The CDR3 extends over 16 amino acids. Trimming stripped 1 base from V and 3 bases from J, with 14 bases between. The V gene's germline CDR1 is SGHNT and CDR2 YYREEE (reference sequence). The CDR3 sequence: CASSLPPGAGGNTIYF. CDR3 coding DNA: TGTGCCAGCAGCTTGCCCCCGGGGGCTGGTGGAAACACCATATATTTT.

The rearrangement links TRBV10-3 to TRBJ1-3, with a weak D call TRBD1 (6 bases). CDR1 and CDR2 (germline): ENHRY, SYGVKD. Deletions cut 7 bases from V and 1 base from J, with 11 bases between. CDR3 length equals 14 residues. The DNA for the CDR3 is TGTGCCATCAAGGAACAGGGTTCTGGAAACACCATATATTTT. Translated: CAIKEQGSGNTIYF.

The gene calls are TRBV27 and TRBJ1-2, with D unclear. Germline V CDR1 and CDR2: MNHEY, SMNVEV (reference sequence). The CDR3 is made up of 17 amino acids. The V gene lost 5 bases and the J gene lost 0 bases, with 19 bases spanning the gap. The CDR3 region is CASSRYPLGIANYGYTF. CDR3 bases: TGTGCCAGCAGTCGTTACCCACTCGGGATAGCTAACTATGGCTACACCTTC.